This T cell receptor (beta chain) was identified during a study of shared clonotypes between healthy human individuals. The CDR3 runs 17 residues. Germline CDR1 KGHSH, CDR2 LQKENI. Trimming pared 5 bases from V and 2 bases from J, leaving 18 bases between. Study-wide results and limits: The study's rarefaction showed incomplete sorted-subset sequencing despite large depth.

Healthy and HIV-negative, the adult donors had no recent acute infections or vaccinations. Libraries were prepared by immunoSEQ multiplex PCR; TCRdb keeps only in-frame clonotypes and omits some of them. The sample includes roughly 2.5 million clones, around nine tenths of them seen just once. As for this clone: What it binds is not known.

The TCR comes from a man aged 18 to 35 in good health. Sequencing was done on a sample of naive CD4+ T cells sorted from blood. Indicated subset: CD45RA+ positively selected. The chain combines TRBV18 with TRBJ1-4, with D perhaps matching TRBD1 (5 bases). CDR3 sequence: CASSDQGYLGTNEKLFF. Here the CDR3 DNA reads TGTGCCAGCTCAGACCAGGGATACCTGGGGACTAATGAAAAACTGTTTTTT.